Listed below are T cell receptor beta chains from one sample, sequenced in a study of T cell repertoires in cytomegalovirus infection. No antigen has been assigned to these receptors. TCRdb ran MiXCR on the reads and lists one entry per CDR3 protein. Of roughly 120,000 distinct CDR3 sequences in the sample, 32% are singletons; the top ten hold roughly 58%. Specimen: CD8+ T cells from cultured PBMCs, collected from culture after CMV antigen stimulation. The receptors were gathered from a human donor in good health (CMV status not recorded). Some clones in this sample may be carry-over from other donors' samples. CDR3s include the opening cysteine and the closing phenylalanine or tryptophan. D genes are given only for firm matches. Some rows mark clone size as missing; the rest say once, few, many or name a class of expanded clone.

j_call,clone_size,d_call,v_call,cdr3_nt,cdr3_aa
TRBJ1-1,few,.,TRBV7-6,TGTGCCAGCAGCTTAAGGGGGGACATGAACACTGAAGCTTTCTTT,CASSLRGDMNTEAFF
TRBJ2-1,many,.,TRBV7-6,TGTGCCAGCAGCTTAAAAGTCGGTCTAGGGGGTAACAATGAGCAGTTCTTC,CASSLKVGLGGNNEQFF
TRBJ2-5,.,TRBD1,TRBV12-3/TRBV12-4,TGTGCCAGCAGTGGGGACAGGGGCCAAGAGACCCAGTACTTC,CASSGDRGQETQYF
TRBJ2-1,few,TRBD1,TRBV4-1,TGCGCCAGCAGCCAAGAATCAGGGACAGAAGTCTACAATGAGCAGTTCTTC,CASSQESGTEVYNEQFF
TRBJ2-3,many,TRBD1,TRBV4-2,TGTGCCAGCAGCCAAGACGGGACAGGGGGGCCAGATACGCAGTATTTT,CASSQDGTGGPDTQYF
TRBJ1-5,.,.,TRBV19,TGTGCCAGTAAGGTTAAACTACAGCCCCAGCATTTT,CASKVKLQPQHF
TRBJ2-2,.,.,TRBV7-9,TGTGCCAGTCCCTCACGGCCCACCGGGGAGCTGTTTTTT,CASPSRPTGELFF
TRBJ2-3,.,.,TRBV12-3/TRBV12-4,TGTGCCAGCAGTTGGACCATCACAGATACGCAGTATTTT,CASSWTITDTQYF
TRBJ1-5,few,TRBD1,TRBV24-1,TGTGCCACCAGTGATTTGTCGGACAGGGCATACCAGCCCCAGCATTTT,CATSDLSDRAYQPQHF
TRBJ1-1,.,.,TRBV4-1,TGCGCCAGCAGCCAAGGGGTGGATACTGAAGCTTTCTTT,CASSQGVDTEAFF
TRBJ1-2,many,.,TRBV2,TGTGCCAGCAGTGCCTACGCCGGGACCTATGGCTACACCTTC,CASSAYAGTYGYTF
TRBJ2-7,many,.,TRBV9,TGTGCCAGCAGCGTAGAGGCGGACGGAACTTACGAGCAGTACTTC,CASSVEADGTYEQYF
TRBJ2-6,many,TRBD1,TRBV6-5,TGTGCCAGCAGTTACGACCGACAGGGCCTCTCTGGGGCCAACGTCCTGACTTTC,CASSYDRQGLSGANVLTF
TRBJ2-3,few,.,TRBV27,TGTGCCAGCAAAAGACAGGCCGATACGCAGTATTTT,CASKRQADTQYF
TRBJ1-2,once,.,TRBV19,TGTGCCAGTAGTTACAACCTTAACTATGGCTACACCTTC,CASSYNLNYGYTF